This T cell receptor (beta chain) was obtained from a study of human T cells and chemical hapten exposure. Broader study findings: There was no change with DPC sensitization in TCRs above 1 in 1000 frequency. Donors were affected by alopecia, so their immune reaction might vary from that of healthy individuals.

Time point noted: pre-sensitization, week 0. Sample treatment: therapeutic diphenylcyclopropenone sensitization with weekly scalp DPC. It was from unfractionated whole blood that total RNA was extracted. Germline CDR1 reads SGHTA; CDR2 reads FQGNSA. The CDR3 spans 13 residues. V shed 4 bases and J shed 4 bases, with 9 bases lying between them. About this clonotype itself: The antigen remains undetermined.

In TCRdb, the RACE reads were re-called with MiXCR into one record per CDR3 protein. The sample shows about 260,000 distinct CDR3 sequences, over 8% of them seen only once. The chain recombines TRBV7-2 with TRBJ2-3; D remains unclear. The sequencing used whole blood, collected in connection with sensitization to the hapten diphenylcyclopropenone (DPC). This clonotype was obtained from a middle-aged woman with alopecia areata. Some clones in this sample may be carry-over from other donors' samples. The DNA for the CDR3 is TGTGCCAGCAGCTCCGTCCCCGCAGATACGCAGTATTTT. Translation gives CASSSVPADTQYF.